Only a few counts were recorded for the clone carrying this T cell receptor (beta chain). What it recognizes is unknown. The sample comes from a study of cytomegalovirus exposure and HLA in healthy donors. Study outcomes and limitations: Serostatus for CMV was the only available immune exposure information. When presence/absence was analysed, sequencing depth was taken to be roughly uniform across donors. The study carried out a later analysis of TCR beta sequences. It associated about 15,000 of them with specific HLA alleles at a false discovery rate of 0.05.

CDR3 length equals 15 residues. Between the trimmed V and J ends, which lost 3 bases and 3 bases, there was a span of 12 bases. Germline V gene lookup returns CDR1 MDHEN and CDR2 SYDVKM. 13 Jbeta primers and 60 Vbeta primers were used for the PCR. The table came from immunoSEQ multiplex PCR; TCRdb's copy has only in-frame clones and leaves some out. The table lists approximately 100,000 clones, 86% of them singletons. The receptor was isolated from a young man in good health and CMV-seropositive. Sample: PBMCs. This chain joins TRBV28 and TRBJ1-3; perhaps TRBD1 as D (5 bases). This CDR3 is CASSLTAQYGNTIYF. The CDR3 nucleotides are TGTGCCAGCAGTTTGACAGCCCAATATGGAAACACCATATATTTT.